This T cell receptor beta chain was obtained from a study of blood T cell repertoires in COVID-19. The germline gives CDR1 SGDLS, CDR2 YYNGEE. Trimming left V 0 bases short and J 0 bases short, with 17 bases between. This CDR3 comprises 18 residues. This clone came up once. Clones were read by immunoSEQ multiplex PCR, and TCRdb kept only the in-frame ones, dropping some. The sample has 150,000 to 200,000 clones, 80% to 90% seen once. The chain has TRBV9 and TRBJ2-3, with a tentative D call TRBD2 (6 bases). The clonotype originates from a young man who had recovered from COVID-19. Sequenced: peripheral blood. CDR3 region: CASSVGRGLRPSTDTQYF. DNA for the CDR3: TGTGCCAGCAGCGTAGGAAGGGGACTTAGGCCTAGCACAGATACGCAGTATTTT. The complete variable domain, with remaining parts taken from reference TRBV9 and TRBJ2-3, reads DSGVTQTPKHLITATGQRVTLRCSPRSGDLSVYWYQQSLDQGLQFLIQYYNGEERAKGNILERFSAQQFPDLHSELNLSSLELGDSALYFCASSVGRGLRPSTDTQYFGPGTRLTVL.